The 27 T cell receptor beta chains in this list originate from one sample, sequenced in a study of human thymus T cells. Generated by immunoSEQ multiplex PCR, the TCRdb table keeps only in-frame clones and is missing some. In the table there are 55,000 to 85,000 clones, roughly 94% of which are singletons. Obtained as resections during corrective heart surgery, the thymus tissue was then studied. Sequenced: thymus tissue. These receptors were obtained from a girl in the first two years of life with a congenital heart defect but otherwise immunologically healthy.

V is TRBV27 and J is TRBJ1-4, with 8 positions matching TRBD1. V shed 2 bases and J 7 bases; nucleotides not matched to a gene: 9. The CDR3 covers 16 residues. Germline V gives CDR1 MNHEY, CDR2 SMNVEV (reference sequence). The CDR3 sequence: CASSLRSRTGTEKLFF. Here the CDR3 DNA reads TGTGCCAGCAGTTTACGGTCTCGGACAGGGACTGAAAAACTGTTTTTT.

The chain couples TRBV27 to TRBJ2-7, with TRBD2 matching over 10 bases. With 7 bases clipped from V and 2 bases from J, the junction kept 5 bases outside the gene matches. Per the germline V gene, CDR1 is MNHEY and CDR2 is SMNVEV (reference sequence). This CDR3 spans 14 amino acids. CDR3 sequence: CASTGLAAPYEQYF. The DNA of the CDR3 is TGTGCCAGCACCGGACTAGCGGCCCCCTACGAGCAGTACTTC.

The gene calls are TRBV15 and TRBJ2-3, with D possibly being TRBD2 (5 bases). The length of the CDR3 is 13 residues. V lost 5 bases to trimming and J lost 3 bases, with 9 bases between them. CDR1 is LNHNV, CDR2 YYDKDF, per germline (reference sequence). The CDR3 sequence: CATSWRATDTQYF. In DNA, the CDR3 is TGTGCCACCAGCTGGCGGGCTACAGATACGCAGTATTTT.

The V call is TRBV5-5, the J call TRBJ2-1; 9 bases agree with TRBD1. V trimming: 7 bases; J trimming: 6 bases; junction bases outside the gene matches: 17. Germline CDR1 and CDR2: SGHKS and YYEKEE (reference sequence). This CDR3 is 17 amino acids long. In DNA, the CDR3 is TGTGCCAGCTCCAGGGGGACAGGGCCAAGGGCTGGCAATGAGCAGTTCTTC. It is translated as CASSRGTGPRAGNEQFF.

The V call is TRBV4-3, the J call TRBJ2-7, with TRBD1 matching 7 bases. Unmatched junction bases numbered 3, after V lost 4 bases and J lost 3 bases. The CDR3 has 13 amino acids. Germline-derived CDR1 and CDR2 are LGHNA and YSLEER. CDR3 bases: TGCGCCAGCAGCCCGCGGACAGGCTACGAGCAGTACTTC. Protein sequence: CASSPRTGYEQYF.

The V and J genes are TRBV7-2 and TRBJ2-1; 8 nucleotides match TRBD2. There are 15 residues in the CDR3. Trimming at V came to 5 bases and at J to 6 bases, leaving 9 bases not matched to a gene. Per germline, CDR1 SGHTA and CDR2 FQGNSA. The CDR3: CASSPPAGASNEQFF. The CDR3 region has the DNA TGTGCCAGCAGCCCCCCAGCGGGAGCGTCCAATGAGCAGTTCTTC.

This clone was seen only once. This chain joins TRBV6-5 and TRBJ2-2; D gene unclear. The CDR3 is 16 residues long. The germline V gene has CDR1 MNHEY and CDR2 SVGAGI. The V gene lost 1 base and the J gene lost 4 bases, with 13 bases spanning the gap. CDR3 residues: CASSYFLVPATGELFF. The CDR3 DNA reads as TGTGCCAGCAGTTACTTCTTAGTTCCGGCCACCGGGGAGCTGTTTTTT.

This clone was picked up one time. CDR3 in amino acids: CASSYSSRWSQQQETQYF. The DNA for the CDR3 is TGTGCCAGCAGCTACTCTTCGAGGTGGTCACAGCAGCAAGAGACCCAGTACTTC. The J gene is TRBJ2-5, the V gene TRBV7-6; the D is unclear. The CDR3 loop spans 18 amino acids. Germline-derived CDR1 and CDR2 are SGHVS and FNYEAQ. Trimming pared 4 bases from V and 2 bases from J, leaving 23 bases between.

To note about this clone: The sample contains more than one DNA sequence encoding this CDR3. This chain links TRBV19 with TRBJ1-5; TRBD1 agrees at 7 bases. Trimming took 6 bases from V and 7 from J; bases not matched to a gene: 9. There are 14 residues in the CDR3. Per the germline V gene, CDR1 is LNHDA and CDR2 is SQIVND (reference sequence). The CDR3 region has the DNA TGTGCCAGTAGGGTGGGGACAGCACACCAGCCCCAGCATTTT. It translates to CASRVGTAHQPQHF.

The chain carries TRBV2 and TRBJ2-7; D is perhaps TRBD2 (5 bases). From germline, CDR1 is SNHLY and CDR2 FYNNEI. Trimming removed 0 bases from V and 3 bases from J, with 21 bases in between. This CDR3 has 18 amino acids. The CDR3: CASSEAGAFSLAIYEQYF. CDR3 DNA sequence: TGTGCCAGCAGTGAAGCGGGAGCCTTTTCCCTAGCAATCTACGAGCAGTACTTC.

The chain is built from TRBV25-1 and TRBJ2-1; maybe TRBD2 (5 bases). V lost 4 bases and J 0 bases, leaving 13 bases between the germline ends. This CDR3 region has 16 residues. Germline values: CDR1 MGHDK, CDR2 SYGVNS. The CDR3 reads CASSVDGKHSYNEQFF. In DNA form, the CDR3 reads TGTGCCAGCAGTGTGGACGGGAAACACTCCTACAATGAGCAGTTCTTC.

The genes are TRBV5-1 and TRBJ2-7, with D possibly being TRBD2 (5 bases). Between the trimmed V and J ends, which lost 2 bases and 2 bases, there was a span of 11 bases. The CDR3 spans 14 residues. Germline values: CDR1 SGHRS, CDR2 YFSETQ. The DNA of the CDR3 is TGCGCCAGCAGCTTCGGGGAAAGCCCCTACGAGCAGTACTTC. Amino acids: CASSFGESPYEQYF. Using reference TRBV5-1 and TRBJ2-7 for the parts outside the CDR3, the full variable domain is KAGVTQTPRYLIKTRGQQVTLSCSPISGHRSVSWYQQTPGQGLQFLFEYFSETQRNKGNFPGRFSGRQFSNSRSEMNVSTLELGDSALYLCASSFGESPYEQYFGPGTRLTVT.

The V gene is TRBV23-1, the J gene TRBJ1-2; D is uncertain. TRBV23-1 is given ORF status, its function remaining uncertain. The CDR3 length is 15 residues. Trimming stripped 3 bases from V and 1 base from J, with 12 bases between. Written as DNA, the CDR3 is TGCGCCAGCAGTCACTTTCCAGCATATAACTATGGCTACACCTTC. Its translation: CASSHFPAYNYGYTF.

The rearrangement uses TRBV27 and TRBJ2-7, with TRBD2 identical over 8 bases. Germline V gives CDR1 MNHEY, CDR2 SMNVEV (reference sequence). CDR3 size: 14 residues. J was trimmed by 2 bases and V by 3 bases; bases with no gene match: 3. Written as DNA, the CDR3 is TGTGCCAGCAGTTTCGGGGGGGATACCTACGAGCAGTACTTC. It yields the protein CASSFGGDTYEQYF.

The chain has TRBV27 and TRBJ2-3; D is undetermined. The germline V and J ends were trimmed by 2 bases and 0 bases, with 18 bases remaining between them. Per germline, CDR1 MNHEY and CDR2 SMNVEV (reference sequence). There are 18 residues in the CDR3. CDR3 coding DNA: TGTGCCAGCAGTTTAAGGGCTCTATTGATTCGCAGCACAGATACGCAGTATTTT. Amino acid sequence: CASSLRALLIRSTDTQYF.

The chain uses TRBV28 and TRBJ1-5; no reliable D call. The CDR3 runs to 14 residues. The V and J ends lost 6 bases and 7 bases respectively, with 16 bases between them. Germline CDR1 MDHEN, CDR2 SYDVKM. This CDR3 is CASSPEAGNQPQHF. The CDR3 coding sequence is TGTGCCAGCAGCCCGGAAGCGGGGAACCAGCCCCAGCATTTT.

This sequence joins TRBV5-6 and TRBJ2-3, with D uncertain. The V and J ends lost 2 bases and 3 bases respectively, with 13 bases between them. CDR3 length: 15 residues. Per the germline V gene, CDR1 is SGHDT and CDR2 is YYEEEE. CDR3 residues: CASSLIEVTTDTQYF. The CDR3 DNA sequence: TGTGCCAGCAGCTTAATCGAGGTTACGACAGATACGCAGTATTTT.

This chain uses TRBV23-1 with TRBJ2-7, with D possibly matching TRBD1 (6 bases). TRBV23-1 is noted as an ORF with a role that remains uncertain. Trimming pared 3 bases from V and 2 bases from J, leaving 14 bases between. This CDR3 is 15 amino acids long. CDR3 in DNA: TGCGCCAGCAGTCACTCCCCGGGACAACCCTACGAGCAGTACTTC. This gives the protein CASSHSPGQPYEQYF.

This chain uses TRBV30 with TRBJ1-2, with no clear D. The V gene's germline CDR1 is GTSNPN and CDR2 SVGIG (reference sequence). V lost 3 bases, J lost 4 bases, and 6 bases lay in between. The CDR3 runs to 11 residues. The CDR3 loop reads CAWSHTYGYTF. CDR3 DNA: TGTGCCTGGAGCCACACCTATGGCTACACCTTC.

The chain joins TRBV25-1 to TRBJ2-7, with D perhaps TRBD1 (6 bases). The germline CDR1 and CDR2 sequences are MGHDK and SYGVNS. This CDR3 is 18 amino acids long. Trimming removed 3 bases at V and 7 bases at J, with 28 bases between. In DNA, the CDR3 is TGTGCCAGCAGTGATCGTTCGGCCCGCCCGGGACACAATAAGGAGCAGTACTTC. Translating gives CASSDRSARPGHNKEQYF.

The chain is built from TRBV30 and TRBJ1-1, with D possibly being TRBD1 (5 bases). Germline V gene sequence: CDR1 GTSNPN, CDR2 SVGIG (reference sequence). The V end was cut by 5 bases, the J end by 0 bases, with 19 bases between. The CDR3 is 16 residues long. The CDR3 loop reads CAWASTPGPVNTEAFF. The CDR3 nucleotides read TGTGCCTGGGCATCTACCCCAGGGCCCGTGAACACTGAAGCTTTCTTT.

J is TRBJ1-5 and V is TRBV4-1, with TRBD1 as a possible D gene (6 bases). Trimming removed 4 bases from V and 3 bases from J, with 13 bases in between. From germline, CDR1 is MGHRA and CDR2 YSYEKL. CDR3 size: 15 residues. The CDR3: CASSPDRYPNQPQHF. The DNA for the CDR3 is TGCGCCAGCAGCCCAGACAGGTACCCCAATCAGCCCCAGCATTTT.

This sequence joins TRBV27 and TRBJ1-2; TRBD1 might be the D (6 bases). Germline V CDR1 and CDR2: MNHEY, SMNVEV (reference sequence). The germline V and J ends were trimmed by 3 bases and 1 base, with 12 bases remaining between them. This CDR3 region has 15 residues. CDR3 in amino acids: CASSFSRTDNYGYTF. The CDR3 DNA reads TGTGCCAGCAGTTTTTCTCGGACAGATAACTATGGCTACACCTTC.

The V and J genes are TRBV7-2 and TRBJ2-1; weak D call: TRBD1 (5 bases). V lost 5 bases, J lost 7 bases, and 18 bases lay in between. This CDR3 has 15 residues. Per germline, CDR1 SGHTA and CDR2 FQGNSA. The CDR3 protein is CASSPQEGVTNEQFF. The CDR3 bases are TGTGCCAGCAGCCCCCAGGAAGGGGTGACGAATGAGCAGTTCTTC.

This chain joins TRBV4-2 and TRBJ1-1, with D unclear. The length of the CDR3 is 13 residues. Trimming took off 6 bases at V and 1 base at J, with 9 bases between the two ends. The V gene's germline CDR1 is LGHNA and CDR2 YNFKEQ. The CDR3 nucleotides read TGTGCCAGCAGACTGTCGGGGAACACTGAAGCTTTCTTT. This translates into CASRLSGNTEAFF.

The genes are TRBV4-3 and TRBJ2-4; D is uncertain. The CDR3 runs to 16 residues. The ends were cut back, 1 base at V and 5 bases at J, with 15 bases in the middle. Looked up from germline, CDR1 is LGHNA and CDR2 is YSLEER. CDR3 in amino acids: CASSQGSGSDQNIQYF. CDR3 DNA: TGCGCCAGCAGCCAAGGATCCGGGTCGGATCAAAACATTCAGTACTTC.

This chain joins TRBV11-2 and TRBJ1-4; D not certain. This CDR3 is built from 17 residues. V gave up 0 bases and J gave up 6 bases, with 17 bases separating them. Looked up from germline, CDR1 is SGHAT and CDR2 is FQNNGV. CDR3 protein: CASSLDPPRVPHEKLFF. CDR3 nucleotide sequence: TGTGCCAGCAGCTTAGACCCTCCCCGGGTACCCCATGAAAAACTGTTTTTT.